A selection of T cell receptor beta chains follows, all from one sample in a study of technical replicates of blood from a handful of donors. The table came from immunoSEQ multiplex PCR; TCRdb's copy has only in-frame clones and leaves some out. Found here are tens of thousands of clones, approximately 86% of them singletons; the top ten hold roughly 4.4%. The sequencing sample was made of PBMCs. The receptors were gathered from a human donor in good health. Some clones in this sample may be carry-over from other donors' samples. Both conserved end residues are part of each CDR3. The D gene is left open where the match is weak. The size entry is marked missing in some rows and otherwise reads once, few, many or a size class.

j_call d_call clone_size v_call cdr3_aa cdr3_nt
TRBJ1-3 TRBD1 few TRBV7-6 CASSSIQGPSGNTIYF TGTGCCAGCAGCTCCATACAGGGGCCTTCTGGAAACACCATATATTTT
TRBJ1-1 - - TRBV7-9 CATVMNTEAFF TGTGCAACGGTCATGAACACTGAAGCTTTCTTT
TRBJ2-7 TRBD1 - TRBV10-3 CAIKVGQGNYEQYF TGTGCCATCAAAGTCGGACAGGGAAACTACGAGCAGTACTTC
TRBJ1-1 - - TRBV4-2 CASIKFGGRVNEAFF TGTGCCAGCATAAAATTCGGGGGGCGAGTAAACGAAGCTTTCTTT
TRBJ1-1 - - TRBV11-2 CASSLYEETEAFF TGTGCCAGCAGCTTATATGAGGAGACTGAAGCTTTCTTT
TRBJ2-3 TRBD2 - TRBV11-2 CASSLEPPAGATTDTQYF TGTGCCAGCAGCTTAGAACCCCCAGCGGGGGCCACCACAGATACGCAGTATTTT
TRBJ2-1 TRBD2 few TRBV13 CASSLERERLNEQFF TGTGCCAGCAGCCTGGAGCGGGAGAGGCTCAATGAGCAGTTCTTC
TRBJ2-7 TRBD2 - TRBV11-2 CASRLGRDSHEQYF TGTGCCAGCAGGTTGGGGAGGGATTCCCACGAGCAGTACTTC
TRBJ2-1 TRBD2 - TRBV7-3 CASSKTGTSGGPLNEQFF TGTGCCAGCAGCAAGACGGGAACTAGCGGGGGGCCCCTGAATGAGCAGTTCTTC
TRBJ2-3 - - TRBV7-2 CASSLDRAVDTQYF TGTGCCAGCAGCTTAGACAGGGCGGTTGATACGCAGTATTTT
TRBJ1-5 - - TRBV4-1 CASSQVERPPQHF TGCGCCAGCAGCCAAGTAGAGAGGCCGCCCCAGCATTTT
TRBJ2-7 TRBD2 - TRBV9 CASSDKREGPEQYF TGTGCCAGCAGCGACAAGCGGGAGGGCCCCGAGCAGTACTTC
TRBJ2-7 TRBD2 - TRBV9 CASSDGTSGKTMEQYF TGTGCCAGCAGCGATGGGACTAGCGGGAAAACCATGGAGCAGTACTTC
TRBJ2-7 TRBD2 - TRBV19 CASSKGLAGGSYEQYF TGTGCCAGTAGTAAAGGACTAGCGGGAGGGTCCTACGAGCAGTACTTC
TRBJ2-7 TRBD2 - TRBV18 CASSLTKTSGGWDEQYF TGTGCCAGCTCACTGACCAAGACTAGCGGGGGATGGGACGAGCAGTACTTC
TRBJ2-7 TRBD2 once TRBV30 CAWSPFRGLTGYEQYF TGTGCCTGGAGTCCCTTTAGGGGACTAACAGGCTACGAGCAGTACTTC
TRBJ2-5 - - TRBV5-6 CASSLTDYQETQYF TGTGCCAGCAGCTTAACCGACTACCAAGAGACCCAGTACTTC
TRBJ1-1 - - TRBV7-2 CASSNTPGTEAFF TGTGCCAGCAGCAACACCCCGGGGACTGAAGCTTTCTTT
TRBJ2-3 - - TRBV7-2 CASSPEDSLDTQYF TGTGCCAGCAGCCCCGAGGACTCCCTCGATACGCAGTATTTT
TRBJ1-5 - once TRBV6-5 CASSSVGSNQPQHF TGTGCCAGCAGTTCGGTGGGCAGCAATCAGCCCCAGCATTTT
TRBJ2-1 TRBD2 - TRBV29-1 CSAGTSGIYNEQFF TGCAGCGCTGGGACTAGCGGGATCTACAATGAGCAGTTCTTC
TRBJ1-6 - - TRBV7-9 CASSPDRNSPLHF TGTGCCAGCAGCCCAGACAGGAATTCACCCCTCCACTTT
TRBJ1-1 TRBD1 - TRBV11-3 CASSIRGRGWDTEAFF TGTGCCAGCAGCATTAGGGGCAGGGGGTGGGACACTGAAGCTTTCTTT
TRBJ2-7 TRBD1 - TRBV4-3 CASSRSDRAYEQYF TGCGCCAGCAGCCGATCAGACAGGGCCTACGAGCAGTACTTC
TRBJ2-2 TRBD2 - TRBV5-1 CASLAGGSGNTGELFF TGCGCCAGCCTTGCGGGGGGCTCGGGGAACACCGGGGAGCTGTTTTTT
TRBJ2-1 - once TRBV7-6 CASSGEDGHQQFF TGTGCCAGCAGCGGGGAGGACGGACATCAGCAGTTCTTC
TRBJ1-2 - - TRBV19 CASRLERQGSYGYTF TGTGCCAGTAGGCTGGAAAGACAAGGAAGCTATGGCTACACCTTC
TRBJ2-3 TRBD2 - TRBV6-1 CASSEALRGGRGGTDTQYF TGTGCCAGCAGTGAAGCGCTTCGGGGGGGAAGGGGTGGCACAGATACGCAGTATTTT
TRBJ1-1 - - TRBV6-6 CATRLHYNTEAFF TGTGCCACCAGACTTCACTACAACACTGAAGCTTTCTTT